One sample yielded the 10 T cell receptor beta chains listed below, sequenced in a study of blood T cells in healthy people across ages. PCR was performed a second time for 7 to 11 cycles using a sample-barcoded 5' primer and a J-beta primer mix. TCRdb independently ran MiXCR on the 5' RACE reads; one entry per CDR3 protein. Among 780,000 or so distinct CDR3 sequences, approximately 53% were seen once, and the ten largest hold 20% to 30%. Input material: blood. Receptors were obtained from a man in his forties in good health.

This clonotype has more than one count but fewer than ten. The rearrangement links TRBV18 to TRBJ2-5; the match to TRBD2 covers 8 bases. CDR3 length equals 15 residues. J lost 9 bases, V lost 0 bases, and 9 bases had no gene match. CDR1 KGHSH and CDR2 LQKENI come from the germline V gene. The CDR3 bases are TGTGCCAGCTCACCACCCTCAGTAGCGGGGCCATCCCAGTACTTC. Its translation is CASSPPSVAGPSQYF.

As for this clonotype: A read error may account for a junction end that differs from germline. The chain is built from TRBV15 and TRBJ1-6; D is possibly TRBD1 (6 bases). CDR1 is LNHNV and CDR2 is YYDKDF in the germline V gene (reference sequence). The CDR3 runs to 15 residues. CDR3: CATSRSRDNNSPLHF. Here the CDR3 DNA reads TGTGCCACCAGCAGATCCCGGGACAATAACTCACCCCTCCACTTT.

V and J are TRBV27 and TRBJ2-5; D may be TRBD2 (5 bases). The CDR3 contains 15 residues. Germline CDR1 and CDR2: MNHEY and SMNVEV (reference sequence). The V and J ends lost 5 bases and 1 base respectively, with 14 bases between them. CDR3 region: CASSRDWRPQETQYF. CDR3 bases: TGTGCCAGCAGTCGAGATTGGAGGCCCCAAGAGACCCAGTACTTC.

The chain carries TRBV2 and TRBJ2-7; a weak D match, TRBD2 (5 bases). The V and J ends lost 4 bases and 4 bases respectively, with 20 bases between them. This CDR3 has 16 amino acids. The germline gives CDR1 SNHLY, CDR2 FYNNEI. The CDR3 sequence is CASSGFGGVRGYEQYF. In DNA form, the CDR3 reads TGTGCCAGCAGTGGGTTTGGCGGCGTCAGAGGGTACGAGCAGTACTTC.

This clonotype turned up a few times. The CDR3 spells CASSWGRDEKLFF. The CDR3 DNA reads TGTGCCAGCAGCTGGGGGCGCGATGAAAAACTGTTTTTT. The J gene is TRBJ1-4, the V gene TRBV7-2; a weak D match, TRBD1 (6 bases). Trimming removed 4 bases at V and 6 bases at J, with 9 bases between. The CDR3 is 13 amino acids. Germline assignment: CDR1 SGHTA and CDR2 FQGNSA.

V usage is TRBV20-1 and J usage is TRBJ2-1, with TRBD2 matching over 10 bases. The CDR3 has 14 residues. V shed 6 bases and J 2 bases; nucleotides not matched to a gene: 4. Germline V gene sequence: CDR1 DFQATT, CDR2 SNEGSKA (reference sequence). As DNA, the CDR3 is TGCAGTGCCGTCGGGACTAGCGCCTACAATGAGCAGTTCTTC. Protein sequence: CSAVGTSAYNEQFF.

This clonotype was recorded a few times. The chain carries TRBV12-3 or TRBV12-4 and TRBJ2-5; D may correspond to TRBD1 or TRBD2 (6 bases each). The CDR3 extends over 17 amino acids. The V end lost 6 bases, the J end lost 3 bases, and 23 bases lay between the germline ends. CDR3 nucleotides: TGTGCCAGCAGACCTGGTCTTCGGGGGCGCCCAAAAGAGACCCAGTACTTC. It encodes CASRPGLRGRPKETQYF.

V is TRBV7-3 and J is TRBJ2-1; TRBD1 matches 7 bases. Germline values: CDR1 SGHTA, CDR2 FQGTGA. CDR3 length equals 16 residues. V was pared by 7 bases and J by 0 bases, with 9 bases of the junction left unmatched. The CDR3 loop reads CASILRGHSSYNEQFF. CDR3 in DNA: TGTGCCAGCATCCTAAGGGGGCATAGCTCCTACAATGAGCAGTTCTTC.

This rearrangement joins TRBV6-5 to TRBJ1-2; D is perhaps TRBD1 (5 bases). The CDR3 has 15 residues. In germline, CDR1 is MNHEY, CDR2 SVGAGI. The germline V and J ends were trimmed by 2 bases and 4 bases, with 14 bases remaining between them. CDR3 DNA: TGTGCCAGCAGTTACGGGGCAAAAAGGGCCTATGGCTACACCTTC. Its protein product is CASSYGAKRAYGYTF.

The chain recombines TRBV29-1 with TRBJ2-4; unclear D gene. This CDR3 contains 11 residues. Trimming shortened V by 7 bases and J by 8 bases, and 12 bases separated the two germline ends. Germline V gives CDR1 SQVTM, CDR2 ANQGSEA. The CDR3 DNA reads as TGCAGCGCCCGGTGGAGCGACATTCAGTACTTC. Protein product: CSARWSDIQYF.